The clone carrying this TCR beta chain has only a few counts. What it binds is not known. The data were taken from a study of CD8 T cells in ankylosing spondylitis. Broader study findings: A TCR beta motif of several highly homologous variants seemed to mark ankylosing spondylitis blood.

With 6 bases removed from V and 2 bases from J, the gap between germline ends came to 19 bases. This CDR3 region has 16 residues. TCRdb reprocessed the 5' RACE reads via MiXCR and lists one record per CDR3 protein. The table shows around 770,000 distinct CDR3 sequences, with under 20% occurring only once. This sequence was found in a male donor with ankylosing spondylitis. The J gene is TRBJ1-1, the V gene TRBV12-3 or TRBV12-4, with D maybe TRBD1 (5 bases). The sequenced sample was blood, either unsorted or a sorted T cell fraction (not recorded which). The chain's CDR3 is CASSPLGRGLNTEAFF. In DNA form, the CDR3 reads TGTGCCAGCAGCCCTTTGGGTCGGGGACTAAACACTGAAGCTTTCTTT.